Included here is one T cell receptor beta chain sequence, with context. Its target is unknown. CDR3 length equals 16 residues. V shed 4 bases, J shed 5 bases, and the junction held 13 bases outside the gene matches. Germline CDR1 is MNHEY and CDR2 is SVGEGT. Cultured CD4+ T-cell DNA underwent Oncomine TCR Beta short-read sequencing. TCRdb re-called the PCR reads with MiXCR, one entry per CDR3 protein. Of around 10,000 distinct CDR3 sequences listed, roughly 37% were seen once; the top ten hold approximately 28%. This entry belongs to a study of vaccination and CD4 T cells after COVID-19. Looking at the study overall: Stimulation of cells relied on overlapping spike peptides derived from SARS-CoV-2, HCoV-NL63, HCoV-OC43 and HCoV-229E.

Regarding treatment: approximately 9-day PBMC culture with coronavirus spike peptide pools or control peptides (ViraFEST assay). Source material: CD4+ T cells from blood, cultured in vitro. The V call is TRBV6-2 or TRBV6-3, the J call TRBJ2-5, with 7 bases lining up with TRBD1. The clonotype was recovered from a human donor who had recovered from COVID-19. For the CDR3, the DNA is TGTGCCAGCAGTTTTCGGACAGGTAGAAAAGGGGAGACCCAGTACTTC. Translation: CASSFRTGRKGETQYF.